This T cell receptor (beta chain) was sequenced for a study of control samples from healthy donors and cancer patients. The CDR3 loop spans 12 amino acids. Germline lookup yields CDR1 SEHNR and CDR2 FQNEAQ (reference sequence). The V gene lost 2 bases and the J gene lost 5 bases, with 6 bases spanning the gap. Using immunoSEQ multiplex PCR, the repertoire was profiled, and TCRdb retains in-frame clones only, with some absent. This sample has around 120,000 clones, with 88% found just once. This clone came up a few times. The clonotype comes from a woman between 65 and 79 years old in good health. Sequencing was performed on blood. The chain couples TRBV7-9 to TRBJ1-2; the D is unclear. CDR3 region: CASSLMGYGYTF. DNA of the CDR3: TGTGCCAGCAGCTTAATGGGGTATGGCTACACCTTC.